One and the same sample provided the 2 T cell receptor beta chains below, sequenced in a study of shared clonotypes between healthy human individuals (dated by TCRdb to 2018 to 2020). CD8 naive samples were CD45RO-negative cells positively selected for CCR7, giving a CD45RA+CCR7+ population that excluded TemRA cells. Library creation used the immunoSEQ multiplex PCR assay. Drawn from immuneACCESS, this table holds only the in-frame rearrangements with V and J called that TCRdb kept. Clones are partly lost; checked studies trace under half to an unresolved V gene and leave the rest unexplained. The sample records a few million clones, 80% to 95% of which are singletons. Around 1.7% of the sample goes to the ten largest clones. The specimen sequenced was naive CD8+ T cells from PBMCs. In light of the paper, this sample's cell subset or site label describes: CD45RA+CCR7+. The receptors stem from a man younger than 30 in good health. Some clones in this sample may be carry-over from other donors' samples.

The rearrangement links TRBV7-2 to TRBJ1-3, with D uncertain. The V gene lost 1 base and the J gene lost 0 bases, with 16 bases spanning the gap. Germline V gives CDR1 SGHTA, CDR2 FQGNSA. The CDR3 is made up of 18 amino acids. The CDR3 nucleotides are TGTGCCAGCAGCTTAGGCCGACGTAAGGGCAACTCTGGAAACACCATATATTTT. This codes for CASSLGRRKGNSGNTIYF.

The rearrangement joins TRBV27 to TRBJ2-7; 9 bases map to TRBD2. Germline V gene lookup returns CDR1 MNHEY and CDR2 SMNVEV (reference sequence). The CDR3 extends over 14 amino acids. J gave up 4 bases and V 5 bases, and 6 bases lay outside the gene matches. For the CDR3, the DNA is TGTGCCAGCAGTCCAGCGACTAGCGGATACGAGCAGTACTTC. Translated, it gives CASSPATSGYEQYF.